Following are 19 T cell receptor beta chains from one sample sequenced in a study of blood T cell repertoires in COVID-19. Generated by immunoSEQ multiplex PCR, the TCRdb table keeps only in-frame clones and is missing some. The sample lists about 180,000 clones, 70% to 90% occurring once. What was sequenced was peripheral blood. The receptors derive from a man in his sixties with acute or convalescent COVID-19.

The rearrangement joins TRBV7-3 to TRBJ2-3, with D unresolved. V lost 5 bases and J lost 6, with 15 bases in between. The CDR3 contains 14 residues. Germline CDR1 SGHTA, CDR2 FQGTGA. CDR3 bases: TGTGCCAGCAGCCTTTATTCACACATGGATACGCAGTATTTT. Protein: CASSLYSHMDTQYF.

The V call is TRBV3-1 (or the pseudogene TRBV3-2), the J call TRBJ2-7, with D unclear. The V end was cut by 2 bases, the J end by 3 bases, with 8 bases between. The CDR3 runs to 13 residues. The germline CDR1 and CDR2 sequences are LGHDT and YNNKEL (reference sequence). CDR3 nucleotides: TGTGCCAGCAGCCAACAAATAGACTACGAGCAGTACTTC. Translated, it gives CASSQQIDYEQYF.

This clone was observed a handful of times. CDR3 in amino acids: CASSVGTGDVEQYF. CDR3 nucleotides: TGCGCCAGCAGCGTCGGGACAGGGGATGTCGAGCAGTACTTC. The chain employs TRBV5-1 and TRBJ2-7, with 10 bases identical to TRBD1. With 4 bases clipped from V and 6 bases from J, the junction kept 7 bases outside the gene matches. Per the germline V gene, CDR1 is SGHRS and CDR2 is YFSETQ. This CDR3 region has 14 residues.

This chain joins TRBV19 and TRBJ2-1; the match to TRBD1 covers 7 bases. CDR3 size: 15 residues. Germline loops: CDR1 LNHDA, CDR2 SQIVND (reference sequence). The trim removed 6 bases at V and 3 bases at J, leaving 8 bases unmatched. CDR3 in DNA: TGTGCCAGTAGGCCAGGGGGACAGCTCTACAATGAGCAGTTCTTC. This encodes CASRPGGQLYNEQFF.

This chain connects TRBV9 to TRBJ2-2, with 7 bases aligning to TRBD2. Germline assignment: CDR1 SGDLS and CDR2 YYNGEE. The CDR3 extends over 16 amino acids. Trimming removed 0 bases from V and 3 bases from J; junction bases left unmatched: 5. CDR3 bases: TGTGCCAGCAGCGTAGATCCAGCGGGGCACACCGGGGAGCTGTTTTTT. Amino acid sequence: CASSVDPAGHTGELFF.

The chain uses TRBV18 and TRBJ2-1, with D hard to call. This CDR3 has 13 residues. Germline-derived CDR1 and CDR2 are KGHSH and LQKENI. V lost 3 bases, J lost 5 bases, and 8 bases lay in between. The CDR3 loop reads CASSPLSDNEQFF. CDR3 coding DNA: TGTGCCAGCTCACCGCTGTCGGACAATGAGCAGTTCTTC.

The rearrangement uses TRBV19 and TRBJ2-7; TRBD1 aligns across 10 bases. Trimming cost V 5 bases and J 6 bases; bases outside gene matches: 7. This CDR3 is 14 amino acids long. Per the germline V gene, CDR1 is LNHDA and CDR2 is SQIVND (reference sequence). The CDR3 DNA sequence: TGTGCCAGTAGTTCCTCCGGGACAGGGGTCGAGCAGTACTTC. This codes for CASSSSGTGVEQYF.

There are a few counts of this clone. Other DNA sequences within the sample encode an identical CDR3. The chain is built from TRBV19 and TRBJ1-4, with 10 bases matching TRBD1. V gave up 5 bases and J gave up 8 bases; unmatched junction bases: 8. This CDR3 contains 15 residues. Looked up from germline, CDR1 is LNHDA and CDR2 is SQIVND (reference sequence). CDR3 bases: TGTGCCAGTAGTCTTTGGACAGGGGGTAAGGAAAAACTGTTTTTT. Encoded protein: CASSLWTGGKEKLFF.

Turning to this clone: The identical CDR3 is also encoded by other nucleotide sequences in the sample. The chain uses TRBV18 and TRBJ1-1; no reliable D call. This CDR3 has 13 amino acids. The germline V gene has CDR1 KGHSH and CDR2 LQKENI. Trimming cost V 3 bases and J 1 base, with 6 bases left between them. CDR3 DNA sequence: TGTGCCAGCTCACCTGCAGAGAACACTGAAGCTTTCTTT. Amino acid sequence: CASSPAENTEAFF.

The gene calls are TRBV7-3 and TRBJ2-2; D possibly corresponds to TRBD2 (5 bases). The V gene's germline CDR1 is SGHTA and CDR2 FQGTGA. The V end was cut by 9 bases, the J end by 6 bases, with 8 bases between. This CDR3 contains 11 residues. CDR3 sequence: CASTSSGELFF. In DNA form, the CDR3 reads TGTGCCAGTACTAGTTCCGGGGAGCTGTTTTTT.

This clone was observed once. The rearrangement links TRBV28 to TRBJ2-7; tentatively, D is TRBD2 (5 bases). V shed 6 bases and J shed 0 bases, with 9 bases lying between them. The CDR3 runs to 13 residues. Germline CDR1 MDHEN, CDR2 SYDVKM. DNA of the CDR3: TGTGCCAGCAGCCGCGGGTACTCCTACGAGCAGTACTTC. Its protein product is CASSRGYSYEQYF.

This chain links TRBV27 with TRBJ1-5; possible D gene TRBD1, 5 bases. CDR1 and CDR2 from the germline V gene are MNHEY and SMNVEV (reference sequence). The CDR3 has 16 residues. V lost 6 bases to trimming and J lost 2 bases, with 17 bases between them. The chain's CDR3 is CASRTQGMYGNQPQHF. The CDR3 DNA reads as TGTGCCAGCAGGACTCAGGGTATGTATGGCAATCAGCCCCAGCATTTT.

The CDR3 loop reads CASSLGRFNSPLHF. The CDR3 DNA sequence: TGCGCCAGCAGCTTGGGTCGGTTCAATTCACCCCTCCACTTT. V is TRBV5-1 and J is TRBJ1-6; D unresolved. The CDR3 is made up of 14 amino acids. Trimming cost V 0 bases and J 7 bases, with 8 bases left between them. Germline assignment: CDR1 SGHRS and CDR2 YFSETQ. Filled out from reference TRBV5-1 and TRBJ1-6, the complete variable domain reads KAGVTQTPRYLIKTRGQQVTLSCSPISGHRSVSWYQQTPGQGLQFLFEYFSETQRNKGNFPGRFSGRQFSNSRSEMNVSTLELGDSALYLCASSLGRFNSPLHFGNGTRLTVT.

This clone showed up just once. This chain links TRBV29-1 with TRBJ2-7; perhaps TRBD1 as D (6 bases). The CDR3 loop spans 11 amino acids. V was trimmed by 8 bases and J by 4 bases, leaving 12 bases between them. Germline CDR1 reads SQVTM; CDR2 reads ANQGSEA. The CDR3 region is CSQQGMYEQYF. CDR3 DNA sequence: TGCAGCCAACAGGGAATGTACGAGCAGTACTTC.

The chain recombines TRBV30 with TRBJ2-2, with D hard to call. Trimming removed 2 bases from V and 0 bases from J, with 10 bases in between. The germline V gene has CDR1 GTSNPN and CDR2 SVGIG (reference sequence). This CDR3 is built from 15 residues. The CDR3 region has the DNA TGTGCCTGGAGTACCACCCGGGCGAACACCGGGGAGCTGTTTTTT. Translated: CAWSTTRANTGELFF.

This clone was counted a single time. V gene TRBV28 combines with J gene TRBJ2-7; 8 bases fit TRBD2. Per the germline V gene, CDR1 is MDHEN and CDR2 is SYDVKM. V lost 5 bases, J lost 6 bases, and 9 bases stayed unmatched. This CDR3 has 14 amino acids. The CDR3 DNA is TGTGCCAGCAGTGCAAGCGGGAGTCAGGGCGAGCAGTACTTC. Amino acids: CASSASGSQGEQYF. Drawing the rest from reference TRBV28 and TRBJ2-7, the complete variable domain is DVKVTQSSRYLVKRTGEKVFLECVQDMDHENMFWYRQDPGLGLRLIYFSYDVKMKEKGDIPEGYSVSREKKERFSLILESASTNQTSMYLCASSASGSQGEQYFGPGTRLTVT.

The rearrangement uses TRBV5-6 and TRBJ1-5; TRBD1 is a possible D gene (5 bases). Germline V gene data show CDR1 as SGHDT and CDR2 as YYEEEE. The CDR3 consists of 15 residues. V dropped 4 bases and J dropped 0 bases, with 11 bases sitting between them. CDR3 DNA: TGTGCCAGCAGCCCCCGGGGGACTAGCAATCAGCCCCAGCATTTT. This codes for CASSPRGTSNQPQHF.

The chain is built from TRBV29-1 and TRBJ2-2; D might be TRBD1 (6 bases). The CDR3 is 11 amino acids. Germline CDR1 is SQVTM and CDR2 is ANQGSEA. The V and J ends lost 8 bases and 7 bases respectively, with 11 bases between them. Written as DNA, the CDR3 is TGCAGCTACAGGGTGGACGGGGAGCTGTTTTTT. Its protein is CSYRVDGELFF.

In DNA form, the CDR3 reads TGTGCCATCAGTGATATTTGGTCTAGCGGCAATGAGCAGTTCTTC. This translates into CAISDIWSSGNEQFF. The chain recombines TRBV10-3 with TRBJ2-1; 7 positions match TRBD2. Germline loops: CDR1 ENHRY, CDR2 SYGVKD. The trim removed 3 bases at V and 6 bases at J, leaving 8 bases unmatched. The CDR3 consists of 15 residues.